The 18 T cell receptor beta chains in this list originate from one sample, sequenced in a study of read filtering for tumor transcriptome and immune sequencing. The library was built from about 400 ng RNA with molecular barcoded adaptors for alpha/delta and beta/gamma chains. TCRdb independently ran MiXCR on the reads; one entry per CDR3 protein. The sample carries around 25,000 distinct CDR3 sequences, 22% recorded once. Sequencing was carried out using a population of CD138-negative cells sorted from bone marrow. Receptor source: a donor aged 40 or over with multiple myeloma.

This clonotype is medium-sized within its sample. The V and J genes are TRBV20-1 and TRBJ1-4, with TRBD1 matching 9 bases. Germline lookup yields CDR1 DFQATT and CDR2 SNEGSKA (reference sequence). This CDR3 region has 15 residues. J gave up 8 bases and V 0 bases, and 7 bases lay outside the gene matches. CDR3 sequence reads: CSARDSGQGWEKLFF. DNA for the CDR3: TGCAGTGCTAGAGATTCGGGACAGGGCTGGGAAAAACTGTTTTTT.

This chain connects TRBV6-5 to TRBJ1-1; D not certain. Trimming took 6 bases from V and 8 from J, leaving 13 bases between them. Germline lookup yields CDR1 MNHEY and CDR2 SVGAGI. The CDR3 is 12 residues long. CDR3: CASSSLGEEAFF. The CDR3 region has the DNA TGTGCCAGCAGCTCTCTCGGTGAAGAAGCTTTCTTT.

This clonotype was detected once. Being one base from a much bigger clone, this may be a read error. The chain recombines TRBV7-6 with TRBJ1-4; D uncertain. Deletions cut 5 bases from V and 7 bases from J, with 14 bases between. CDR1 and CDR2 from the germline V gene are SGHVS and FNYEAQ. CDR3 length equals 14 residues. CDR3 region: CASSPRRLAEKLFF. The CDR3 DNA follows: TGTGCCAGCAGCCCGCGGAGATTGGCTGAAAAACTGTTTTTT. Full variable domain (remainder filled in from reference TRBV7-6 and TRBJ1-4): GAGVSQSPRYKVTKRGQDVALRCDPISGHVSLYWYRQALGQGPEFLTYFNYEAQQDKSGLPNDRFSAERPEGSISTLTIQRTEQRDSAMYRCASSPRRLAEKLFFGSGTQLSVL.

With respect to this clonotype: At one end the junction does not follow the germline gene, possibly because of a read error. The chain couples TRBV6-2 or TRBV6-3 to TRBJ1-1; D is unclear. CDR1 and CDR2 from the germline V gene are MNHEY and SVGEGT. The CDR3 extends over 14 amino acids. The CDR3 loop reads CASSFMGWETVAFF. The DNA of the CDR3 is TGTGCCAGTAGTTTTATGGGGTGGGAAACTGTAGCTTTCTTT.

The rearrangement joins TRBV29-1 to TRBJ2-1; D is unclear. V lost 7 bases to trimming and J lost 8 bases, with 18 bases between them. This CDR3 spans 13 amino acids. Per the germline V gene, CDR1 is SQVTM and CDR2 is ANQGSEA. The CDR3 loop is CSGTAPTHHEQFF. The CDR3 DNA sequence: TGCAGCGGTACGGCGCCAACCCACCATGAGCAGTTCTTC.

Turning to this clonotype: A read error is likely here: a far larger clone is one base away. As the CDR3 is not closed by the conserved phenylalanine or tryptophan, this likely results from a read error. The V and J genes are TRBV6-6 and TRBJ2-5; possible D gene TRBD1, 6 bases. Germline V CDR1 and CDR2: MNHNY, SVGAGI (reference sequence). Deletions cut 5 bases from V and 8 bases from J, with 12 bases between. This CDR3 spans 12 amino acids. The CDR3 DNA reads TGTGCCAGCAGTGCTTCGACAGGCACCCAGTACGTC. Its protein product is CASSASTGTQYV.

This clonotype was detected only a few times. The rearrangement joins TRBV5-6 to TRBJ1-5; 7 positions agree with TRBD1. The germline V gene has CDR1 SGHDT and CDR2 YYEEEE. This CDR3 contains 13 residues. The J segment lost 4 bases and the V segment lost 4 bases, leaving 2 bases of the junction unmatched. The CDR3 nucleotides read TGTGCCAGCAGCGTGACAGGGAATCAGCCCCAGCATTTT. Protein product: CASSVTGNQPQHF.

This clonotype was seen only a few times. The chain uses TRBV5-1 and TRBJ2-1; 7 bases map to TRBD1. Unmatched junction bases numbered 5, after V lost 6 bases and J lost 2 bases. Per the germline V gene, CDR1 is SGHRS and CDR2 is YFSETQ. This CDR3 region has 14 residues. The CDR3 DNA is TGCGCCAGCAATACAGGGGCACCCTACAATGAGCAGTTCTTC. Its protein product is CASNTGAPYNEQFF.

This clonotype was detected many times. V usage is TRBV18 and J usage is TRBJ2-5; possibly TRBD2 for D (6 bases). Germline CDR1 reads KGHSH; CDR2 reads LQKENI. Trimming cost V 6 bases and J 5 bases, with 7 bases left between them. The CDR3 runs 11 residues. In DNA form, the CDR3 reads TGTGCCAGCTCCGCGGGGGAGACCCAGTACTTC. Protein: CASSAGETQYF.

Details on this clonotype: A far more abundant clone sits one base away, making this likely a read error. The chain has TRBV28 and TRBJ2-1; D call uncertain. The CDR3 is 15 amino acids. The V end was cut by 1 base, the J end by 10 bases, with 17 bases between. Germline V gene lookup returns CDR1 MDHEN and CDR2 SYDVKM. CDR3 sequence: CASSLSGRWGYEQFF. The CDR3 region has the DNA TGTGCCAGCAGTTTATCCGGTCGGTGGGGATACGAGCAGTTCTTC.

This clonotype showed up many times. V usage is TRBV11-1 and J usage is TRBJ2-1, with D uncertain. The CDR3 sequence is 15 residues long. V was clipped by 5 bases and J by 2 bases, with 13 bases between them. Germline CDR1 and CDR2: SGHAT and FQDESV (reference sequence). The CDR3 sequence is CASSQRFDTYNEQFF. CDR3 sequence (DNA): TGTGCCAGCAGCCAGAGGTTCGACACCTACAATGAGCAGTTCTTC.

The chain employs TRBV29-1 and TRBJ2-7; maybe TRBD1 (6 bases). Trimming took off 4 bases at V and 3 bases at J, with 7 bases between the two ends. This CDR3 region has 11 residues. Germline V gene data show CDR1 as SQVTM and CDR2 as ANQGSEA. CDR3: CSVGDNYEQYF. The CDR3 coding sequence is TGCAGCGTTGGGGACAACTACGAGCAGTACTTC.

This clonotype was counted between two and nine times. The chain joins TRBV28 to TRBJ1-5; D possibly corresponds to TRBD1 (6 bases). The CDR3 is 14 amino acids. Per germline, CDR1 MDHEN and CDR2 SYDVKM. V lost 6 bases to trimming and J lost 3 bases, with 12 bases between them. In nucleotides, the CDR3 is TGTGCCAGCAGGGAAGACAGGAACAATCAGCCCCAGCATTTT. Its translation: CASREDRNNQPQHF.

This clonotype was picked up many times. The V gene is TRBV7-9, the J gene TRBJ1-2; D remains ambiguous. Germline V gene sequence: CDR1 SEHNR, CDR2 FQNEAQ (reference sequence). The V gene lost 4 bases and the J gene lost 5 bases, with 11 bases spanning the gap. The CDR3 covers 13 residues. The DNA for the CDR3 is TGTGCCAGCAGCTCCCAAAAGGAATATGGCTACACCTTC. Protein product: CASSSQKEYGYTF.

Of note for this clonotype: This may arise from a read error, as a much more abundant clone is one base away. The rearrangement joins TRBV7-2 to TRBJ2-7; D is ambiguous. The CDR3 consists of 13 residues. The germline V gene has CDR1 SGHTA and CDR2 FQGNSA. The CDR3 DNA reads TGTGCCGGCAGCTTTGGGGAAGCCTACGAGCAGTACTTC. Residues: CAGSFGEAYEQYF.

A note on this clonotype: A much larger clone lies one base from this, so it may be a read error. V usage is TRBV28 and J usage is TRBJ2-3; D tentatively fits TRBD1 or TRBD2 (5 bases each). Trimming took off 6 bases at V and 7 bases at J, with 11 bases between the two ends. The CDR3 is 12 residues long. Germline V gene lookup returns CDR1 MDHEN and CDR2 SYDVKM. CDR3 DNA sequence: TGTGCCAGCAGGACAGAGGACTATACGCAGTATTTT. Translation gives CASRTEDYTQYF. Full variable domain (missing parts from reference TRBV28 and TRBJ2-3): DVKVTQSSRYLVKRTGEKVFLECVQDMDHENMFWYRQDPGLGLRLIYFSYDVKMKEKGDIPEGYSVSREKKERFSLILESASTNQTSMYLCASRTEDYTQYFGPGTRLTVL.

This clonotype came up many times. The chain links TRBV28 to TRBJ2-7; 8 bases are a match to TRBD1. Germline CDR1 is MDHEN and CDR2 is SYDVKM. The J segment lost 1 base and the V segment lost 8 bases, leaving 7 bases of the junction unmatched. The length of the CDR3 is 14 residues. CDR3 bases: TGTGCCAGCTCGCGATGGGACAGGTCCTACGAGCAGTACTTC. Encoded protein: CASSRWDRSYEQYF.

This clonotype was seen at least ten times. The J gene is TRBJ1-2, the V gene TRBV6-5; tentative D call: TRBD1 (5 bases). The germline CDR1 and CDR2 sequences are MNHEY and SVGAGI. V was pared by 6 bases and J by 5 bases, with 16 bases between. The CDR3 contains 14 residues. DNA of the CDR3: TGTGCCAGCAGCTACATCAATACAGGTTATGGCTACACCTTC. Protein: CASSYINTGYGYTF.